The T cell receptor (beta chain) under discussion was sequenced for a study of CD8 T cells in ankylosing spondylitis. Findings and caveats of the study: Researchers reportedly found disease-linked clones significantly enriched in matched ankylosing spondylitis synovial fluid. What seemed typical of ankylosing spondylitis blood was a TCR beta motif built from eight highly homologous variants.

This clonotype has at least ten counts. Its antigen is still unknown. Each TCR beta library was made by quantitative 5'-RACE that incorporated molecular barcodes. TCRdb re-called the 5' RACE reads with MiXCR, one entry per CDR3 protein. The table shows 200,000 to 250,000 distinct CDR3 sequences, with about 11% occurring only once. The germline V gene encodes CDR1 SQVTM and CDR2 ANQGSEA. This CDR3 contains 13 residues. The V end lost 4 bases, the J end lost 3 bases, and 12 bases lay between the germline ends. The TCR originated in a male donor with ankylosing spondylitis or in good health (not recorded which). Input material: blood, either unsorted or a sorted T cell fraction (not recorded which). This chain uses TRBV29-1 with TRBJ1-2; perhaps TRBD1 as D (5 bases). CDR3 loop: CSVVVWGDYGYTF. In DNA form, the CDR3 reads TGCAGCGTTGTGGTTTGGGGGGACTATGGCTACACCTTC.